The 22 T cell receptor beta chains below come from one sample, sequenced in a study of T cell repertoires in cytomegalovirus infection. TCRdb re-analysed the reads in MiXCR, keeping a single row per CDR3 protein. The sample yields some 350,000 distinct CDR3 sequences, just under 35% seen once. These receptors' antigens are unknown. This specimen was cultured PBMCs, taken from culture after CMV antigen stimulation. All receptors come from a human donor in good health (CMV status not recorded). Some clones in this sample may be carry-over from other donors' samples.

This clonotype was picked up many times. This rearrangement joins TRBV7-2 to TRBJ1-1; maybe TRBD1 (6 bases). The length of the CDR3 is 13 residues. V was pared by 0 bases and J by 11 bases, with 13 bases between. In germline, CDR1 is SGHTA, CDR2 FQGNSA. CDR3: CASSLAQGLEAFF. The CDR3 bases are TGTGCCAGCAGCTTAGCGCAGGGGCTGGAGGCTTTCTTT.

The chain uses TRBV25-1 and TRBJ2-1; 7 bases are shared with TRBD2. Trimming cost V 5 bases and J 6 bases; bases outside gene matches: 10. The germline V gene encodes CDR1 MGHDK and CDR2 SYGVNS. There are 15 residues in the CDR3. CDR3 sequence: CASSRPVAGPNEQFF. Here the CDR3 DNA reads TGTGCCAGCAGTCGCCCAGTAGCGGGCCCCAATGAGCAGTTCTTC.

There are a few counts of this clonotype. The CDR3 region is CASSLSGTNNEQFF. The CDR3 DNA sequence: TGTGCCAGCAGTTTAAGCGGGACGAACAATGAGCAGTTCTTC. The chain combines TRBV12-3 or TRBV12-4 with TRBJ2-1; 7 positions match TRBD2. V was clipped by 2 bases and J by 5 bases; unmatched bases: 3. CDR3 length equals 14 residues.

This clonotype was seen more than once but under ten times. J is TRBJ2-5 and V is TRBV6-2 or TRBV6-3, with 8 nucleotides matching TRBD1. J was trimmed by 2 bases and V by 6 bases; bases with no gene match: 8. Germline-derived CDR1 and CDR2 are MNHEY and SVGEGT. The CDR3 extends over 15 amino acids. This CDR3 is CASRTDRGRQETQYF. CDR3 nucleotide sequence: TGTGCCAGCAGAACCGACAGGGGTCGGCAAGAGACCCAGTACTTC.

This clonotype was recorded a few times. The chain recombines TRBV4-1 with TRBJ2-1; D is possibly TRBD2 (6 bases). This CDR3 is 15 amino acids long. V shed 0 bases and J shed 4 bases, with 10 bases lying between them. Germline CDR1 MGHRA, CDR2 YSYEKL. The CDR3 reads CASSQEGEAYNEQFF. For the CDR3, the DNA is TGCGCCAGCAGCCAAGAGGGGGAGGCGTACAATGAGCAGTTCTTC.

This chain uses TRBV14 with TRBJ2-1; D is unclear. The CDR3 runs 17 residues. Trimming shortened V by 0 bases and J by 0 bases, and 12 bases separated the two germline ends. From germline, CDR1 is SGHDN and CDR2 FVKESK. The CDR3 protein is CASSQDPPASSYNEQFF. As DNA, the CDR3 is TGTGCCAGCAGCCAAGATCCACCGGCTAGCTCCTACAATGAGCAGTTCTTC.

V usage is TRBV24-1 and J usage is TRBJ2-3, with D hard to call. V lost 4 bases to trimming and J lost 2 bases, with 15 bases between them. The CDR3 is made up of 16 amino acids. Germline CDR1 KGHDR, CDR2 SFDVKD. This CDR3 reads CATSDRRNSDTDTQYF. For the CDR3, the DNA is TGTGCCACCAGTGACCGACGCAACTCCGACACAGATACGCAGTATTTT.

The chain carries TRBV20-1 and TRBJ1-1; the match to TRBD1 covers 10 bases. The CDR3 is made up of 16 amino acids. V lost 2 bases, J lost 4 bases, and 10 bases stayed unmatched. Germline loops: CDR1 DFQATT, CDR2 SNEGSKA (reference sequence). For the CDR3, the DNA is TGCAGTGCTAGACCCGGGACAGGGGTGATGAGCACTGAAGCTTTCTTT. Its translation: CSARPGTGVMSTEAFF.

This clonotype was detected a few times. This chain uses TRBV7-3 with TRBJ2-1, with 12 bases aligning to TRBD2. CDR3 size: 15 residues. With V trimmed by 9 bases and J by 7 bases, 10 bases remained unmatched. Looked up from germline, CDR1 is SGHTA and CDR2 is FQGTGA. The CDR3 here is CASNSLGLAGNEQFF. The CDR3 DNA reads TGTGCCAGTAATTCCCTTGGACTAGCGGGAAATGAGCAGTTCTTC.

CDR3 protein: CASSPISGTSNTEAFF. The CDR3 DNA follows: TGTGCCAGCAGCCCTATTTCCGGGACAAGCAACACTGAAGCTTTCTTT. The V call is TRBV5-5, the J call TRBJ1-1, with D maybe TRBD1 (6 bases). CDR3 length equals 16 residues. V was cut by 4 bases and J by 2 bases, with 18 bases left in between. The germline V gene encodes CDR1 SGHKS and CDR2 YYEKEE (reference sequence).

This clonotype was seen a handful of times. The chain combines TRBV4-3 with TRBJ2-1, with 7 bases fitting TRBD1. This CDR3 spans 16 amino acids. With V trimmed by 4 bases and J by 6 bases, 12 bases remained unmatched. CDR1 is LGHNA and CDR2 is YSLEER in the germline V gene. CDR3 residues: CASSPSPGQLTNEQFF. The DNA of the CDR3 is TGCGCCAGCAGCCCCTCCCCGGGACAGCTAACCAATGAGCAGTTCTTC.

The chain joins TRBV28 to TRBJ2-7; TRBD1 agrees at 11 bases. Germline V CDR1 and CDR2: MDHEN, SYDVKM. Trimming took 11 bases from V and 3 from J; bases not matched to a gene: 3. The CDR3 has 12 residues. The CDR3 coding sequence is TGTGCCTCGGGGACAGGGGGCTACGAGCAGTACTTC. Amino acid sequence: CASGTGGYEQYF.

This clonotype has just a few counts. The V call is TRBV7-8, the J call TRBJ2-5; 9 nucleotides match TRBD1. This CDR3 is 16 amino acids long. CDR1 and CDR2 (germline): SGHVS, FQNEAQ. Trimming at V came to 2 bases and at J to 2 bases, leaving 6 bases not matched to a gene. The CDR3 here is CASSLTWTGAQETQYF. CDR3 DNA: TGTGCCAGCAGCTTAACATGGACAGGGGCGCAAGAGACCCAGTACTTC. The complete variable domain, with remaining parts taken from reference TRBV7-8 and TRBJ2-5, reads GAGVSQSPRYKVAKRGQDVALRCDPISGHVSLFWYQQALGQGPEFLTYFQNEAQLDKSGLPSDRFFAERPEGSVSTLKIQRTQQEDSAVYLCASSLTWTGAQETQYFGPGTRLLVL.

This clonotype was observed at least ten times. The chain couples TRBV7-2 to TRBJ2-3; 12 nucleotides align to TRBD2. The CDR3 contains 18 residues. CDR1 SGHTA and CDR2 FQGNSA come from the germline V gene. The V segment lost 0 bases and the J segment 5 bases; nucleotides outside the gene matches: 9. The chain's CDR3 is CASSLALTSGRHGDTQYF. As DNA, the CDR3 is TGTGCCAGCAGCTTAGCGCTAACTAGCGGGAGGCATGGAGATACGCAGTATTTT.

V is TRBV20-1 and J is TRBJ2-3; 7 bases map to TRBD2. The CDR3 runs to 16 residues. The germline V gene encodes CDR1 DFQATT and CDR2 SNEGSKA (reference sequence). V trimming: 3 bases; J trimming: 2 bases; junction bases outside the gene matches: 11. CDR3 loop: CSARQPAGDVTDTQYF. CDR3 DNA: TGCAGTGCTAGGCAGCCTGCGGGGGATGTCACAGATACGCAGTATTTT.

The V gene is TRBV12-3 or TRBV12-4, the J gene TRBJ1-6; the D is unclear. The CDR3 sequence is 15 residues long. V was cut by 2 bases and J by 7 bases, with 12 bases left in between. The CDR3 DNA reads TGTGCCAGCAGTTTACATTCAGCTAGGAATTCACCCCTCCACTTT. Translated: CASSLHSARNSPLHF.

This clonotype occurred a few times. The V and J genes are TRBV19 and TRBJ2-2; D perhaps matches TRBD1 (6 bases). The V end was cut by 1 base, the J end by 4 bases, with 16 bases between. Germline V gives CDR1 LNHDA, CDR2 SQIVND (reference sequence). The CDR3 runs to 17 residues. This chain's CDR3 is CASSIGLRRTVTGELFF. The CDR3 DNA reads as TGTGCCAGTAGTATAGGATTGCGAAGGACAGTCACCGGGGAGCTGTTTTTT.

This chain connects TRBV12-3 or TRBV12-4 to TRBJ2-1; 13 nucleotides line up with TRBD2. This CDR3 has 14 residues. J lost 8 bases, V lost 6 bases, and 4 bases had no gene match. CDR3: CASRGLAGRDEQFF. In DNA, the CDR3 is TGTGCCAGCAGGGGACTAGCGGGAAGGGATGAGCAGTTCTTC.

This clonotype was found a few times. The chain links TRBV6-2 or TRBV6-3 to TRBJ2-1; 9 bases map to TRBD2. V shed 4 bases, J shed 4 bases, and the junction held 11 bases outside the gene matches. Germline CDR1 MNHEY, CDR2 SVGEGT. This CDR3 is 17 amino acids long. CDR3 bases: TGTGCCAGCAGTTTGAGGAGCGGGAGGTCGGAATACAATGAGCAGTTCTTC. Residues: CASSLRSGRSEYNEQFF.

This clonotype was counted between two and nine times. The chain carries TRBV4-3 and TRBJ2-1; 8 bases are shared with TRBD1. V lost 4 bases to trimming and J lost 4 bases; unmatched junction nucleotides: 6. CDR3 length: 15 amino acids. CDR1 LGHNA and CDR2 YSLEER come from the germline V gene. DNA of the CDR3: TGCGCCAGCAGCCGCGGACAGGGCGGGTACAATGAGCAGTTCTTC. It translates to CASSRGQGGYNEQFF.

This clonotype occurred a few times. The J gene is TRBJ1-4, the V gene TRBV19; the D gene is possibly TRBD1 (5 bases). The CDR3 runs to 12 residues. V lost 6 bases and J lost 8, with 10 bases in between. Per germline, CDR1 LNHDA and CDR2 SQIVND (reference sequence). The CDR3 spells CASRRDREKLFF. In nucleotides, the CDR3 is TGTGCCAGTAGGAGGGACCGCGAAAAACTGTTTTTT.

The chain carries TRBV7-9 and TRBJ1-3; no reliable D call. V shed 7 bases and J shed 4 bases, with 17 bases lying between them. The V gene's germline CDR1 is SEHNR and CDR2 FQNEAQ (reference sequence). The CDR3 runs 15 residues. The CDR3, as DNA: TGTGCCAGCACCCACGTAGGTCTTACCGGAAACACCATATATTTT. Protein product: CASTHVGLTGNTIYF.